The clone carrying this T cell receptor (beta chain) has a count of ten or more. Its antigen is currently unknown. This record comes from a study of neurological immune-mediated disorders. Regarding the study as a whole: Multiple sclerosis patients had less TCR clonal expansion than even healthy controls, unlike HTLV-1-associated myelopathy.

Each sorted-subset library came from some 1.1 million CD4+ or CD8+ T cells. Germline CDR1 and CDR2: SGHRS and YFSETQ. Trimming took 2 bases from V and 1 from J, leaving 18 bases between them. The CDR3 is 17 amino acids. Each CDR3 protein gets one entry after TCRdb re-called the 5' RACE reads with MiXCR. The sample shows 18,000 or so distinct CDR3 sequences, roughly 10% of them seen only once. This receptor was obtained from a woman in her forties or fifties in good health. Sequencing used CD8+ T cells from blood. The chain recombines TRBV5-1 with TRBJ1-1; a weak D match, TRBD1 (5 bases). CDR3 DNA: TGCGCCAGCAGCTTACCACCCGATTCAGGGCAGAACACTGAAGCTTTCTTT. It codes for CASSLPPDSGQNTEAFF.